A selection of T cell receptor beta chains follows, all from one sample in a study of T cell responses to AZD1222 COVID-19 vaccine. The repertoire was sequenced with immunoSEQ multiplex PCR; TCRdb's copy has only in-frame clones and lacks some. Here the sample spans approximately 120,000 clones, roughly 90% being singletons. Sequenced material: peripheral blood, taken on day 0 of AZD1222 vaccination. The receptor set was obtained from an adult in good health. Both conserved end residues are part of each CDR3.

v_call	j_call	cdr3_aa
TRBV30	TRBJ1-2	CAWSRPGTANYGYTF
TRBV24-1	TRBJ1-1	CATSDTDRAGGRTEAFF
TRBV6-6	TRBJ2-1	CASSYGGTGYNEQFF
TRBV7-9	TRBJ2-3	CASSRQPAGGKDTQYF
TRBV14	TRBJ2-6	CASSQDSLPSGANVLTF
TRBV5-4	TRBJ1-1	CASSKQGLMNTEAFF
TRBV27	TRBJ1-2	CASSPDSWRQHHYGYTF
TRBV5-5	TRBJ1-2	CASSSGDYGYTF
TRBV6-1	TRBJ1-5	CASSDRGNQPQHF
TRBV7-2	TRBJ1-3	CASSYPSGVSSGNTIYF
TRBV6-5	TRBJ2-2	CASSYSRGSGGELFF
TRBV6-4	TRBJ2-3	CASKLASSTDTQYF
TRBV29-1	TRBJ1-6	CSVGSDSPLHF
TRBV11-3	TRBJ2-2	CASSAEGLNTGELFF
TRBV29-1	TRBJ2-3	CSVETGGGVRADTQYF
TRBV11-2	TRBJ2-3	CASSNLRTDTQYF
TRBV7-6	TRBJ1-4	CASSLAHGGPGEKLFF
TRBV5-1	TRBJ1-2	CASSYGHTAYGYTF
TRBV11-2	TRBJ1-2	CASSTTGGNYGYTF
TRBV6-5	TRBJ1-2	CASNGNYGYTF
TRBV7-3	TRBJ2-3	CASSLRGTDVDTQYF
TRBV4-2	TRBJ1-5	CASSQASNQPQHF
TRBV7-3	TRBJ1-6	CASSVDGSRNSPLHF
TRBV10-2	TRBJ2-7	CASSVQGYEQYF
TRBV5-6	TRBJ1-5	CASSFIGQPQHF
TRBV6-6	TRBJ2-5	CASIPGLAGQETQYF
TRBV28	TRBJ1-1	CASSTGGVTEAFF
TRBV5-1	TRBJ1-6	CASSFEVGQGNSPLHF
TRBV29-1	TRBJ2-2	CSVDLGYTGELFF
TRBV7-2	TRBJ1-2	CASSLSQVQANYGYTF
TRBV4-2	TRBJ1-3	CASSQDSDSSGNTIYF
TRBV28	TRBJ1-4	CASSLGGAWEKLFF
TRBV5-1	TRBJ1-4	CASSSTGANEKLFF
TRBV19	TRBJ2-1	CASSALPGQGSEQFF
TRBV25-1	TRBJ2-1	CASRRQGAPFNEQFF
TRBV20-1	TRBJ2-3	CSASTDTQYF
TRBV2	TRBJ1-2	CASSGTLKGYTF
TRBV6-1	TRBJ1-5	CASSEEGTGGKVGNQPQHF
TRBV30	TRBJ1-5	CALGGSNQPQHF
TRBV3-1/TRBV3-2	TRBJ1-2	CASSQKIYGYTF
TRBV7-6	TRBJ2-2	CASSFGQFHTGELFF
TRBV3-1/TRBV3-2	TRBJ2-3	CASSQDPDTQYF
TRBV11-2	TRBJ1-2	CASSSVRDTANYGYTF
TRBV29-1	TRBJ2-7	CSVAGGSSYEQYF
TRBV2	TRBJ1-5	CASSEGQGGNQPQHF
TRBV7-7	TRBJ2-5	CASSSTGTGKETQYF